This T cell receptor beta chain comes out of a study of graft-versus-host responses after intestinal transplantation. Here immunoSEQ multiplex PCR was the method, and the copy in TCRdb shows in-frame clones only, minus some. The table has approximately 100,000 clones, roughly 90% seen once. To note about this clone: What it binds is not known.

The clonotype originates from a human donor who received an intestinal transplant. Here the sequenced sample was unstimulated CD4+ T cells sorted from spleen or lymph node cells, taken before intestinal transplant.

The CDR3 nucleotides read TGTGCCAGCAGTCGCCAGGACAGGCCTCGGGAGCAGTACTTC. Encoded protein: CASSRQDRPREQYF. This chain connects TRBV25-1 to TRBJ2-7; TRBD1 aligns across 7 bases. CDR3 length: 14 amino acids. Germline V gives CDR1 MGHDK, CDR2 SYGVNS. Trimming removed 5 bases from V and 7 bases from J; junction bases left unmatched: 11.